These 20 T cell receptor beta chains share one sample of origin, sequenced in a study of cytomegalovirus exposure and HLA in healthy donors. The PCR made use of 60 Vbeta and 13 Jbeta primers. Profiling relied on immunoSEQ multiplex PCR, and the TCRdb table lists in-frame clones only, not all of them. The sample gives 60,000 to 75,000 clones, 73% of which show up once; approximately 5.4% is in the top ten. Input material: PBMCs. These receptors were collected from a man aged 50-60 years in good health and CMV-seronegative.

The chain carries TRBV19 and TRBJ1-6; 8 nucleotides line up with TRBD1. The V and J ends lost 4 bases and 7 bases, in that order; junction bases with no gene match: 6. Germline lookup yields CDR1 LNHDA and CDR2 SQIVND (reference sequence). The CDR3 loop spans 15 amino acids. For the CDR3, the DNA is TGTGCCAGTAGTACCCAGGGGGCTATGAATTCACCCCTCCACTTT. It codes for CASSTQGAMNSPLHF.

Regarding this clone: One end of the junction varies from germline; a read error may be responsible. The V call is TRBV7-9, the J call TRBJ2-7; 10 bases are a match to TRBD1. The length of the CDR3 is 14 residues. Looked up from germline, CDR1 is SEHNR and CDR2 is FQNEAQ (reference sequence). The CDR3 spells CASSAGTGDYEQYF. CDR3 DNA: TGCGCCAGCAGCGCCGGGACAGGGGACTACGAGCAGTACTTC.

The V gene is TRBV11-3, the J gene TRBJ2-3, with 15 bases that match TRBD2. This CDR3 has 17 amino acids. V shed 5 bases, J shed 6 bases, and the junction held 9 bases outside the gene matches. CDR1 and CDR2 from the germline V gene are SGHNT and YENEEA. In DNA, the CDR3 is TGTGCCAGCAGCCCCGGGTTGGGACTAGCGGGGGGTGATACGCAGTATTTT. Translation gives CASSPGLGLAGGDTQYF.

In the case of this clone: One junction end disagrees with the germline gene, perhaps due to a read error. V and J are TRBV7-9 and TRBJ1-2; D remains ambiguous. CDR1 SEHNR and CDR2 FQNEAQ come from the germline V gene (reference sequence). The CDR3 is 14 residues long. Here the CDR3 reads CASSLAGRTPGYTF. The CDR3 nucleotides read TGTGCCAGCAGCCTAGCCGGGAGAACCCCTGGCTACACCTTC.

V gene TRBV10-3 combines with J gene TRBJ1-5, with D uncertain. Trimming shortened V by 5 bases and J by 4 bases, and 6 bases separated the two germline ends. Germline CDR1 ENHRY, CDR2 SYGVKD. This CDR3 has 12 amino acids. Written as DNA, the CDR3 is TGTGCCATCAGTTACAATAATCAGCCCCAGCATTTT. Protein sequence: CAISYNNQPQHF.

The rearrangement uses TRBV12-5 and TRBJ1-5; D call uncertain. The CDR3 loop spans 15 amino acids. V lost 0 bases and J 6 bases, leaving 12 bases between the germline ends. Germline V gene sequence: CDR1 LGHNT, CDR2 FRNRAP. In nucleotides, the CDR3 is TGTGCTAGTGGTTTGGTGAGGTTTGGAACTCAGCCCCAGCATTTT. Protein: CASGLVRFGTQPQHF. Drawing the rest from reference TRBV12-5 and TRBJ1-5, the complete variable domain is DARVTQTPRHKVTEMGQEVTMRCQPILGHNTVFWYRQTMMQGLELLAYFRNRAPLDDSGMPKDRFSAEMPDATLATLKIQPSEPRDSAVYFCASGLVRFGTQPQHFGDGTRLSIL.

The V and J genes are TRBV7-9 and TRBJ1-1, with a possible D match to TRBD1 (6 bases). CDR3 length: 16 amino acids. Germline V gene sequence: CDR1 SEHNR, CDR2 FQNEAQ (reference sequence). Trimming removed 5 bases at V and 1 base at J, with 17 bases between. CDR3 in amino acids: CASSNQGGGRNTEAFF. For the CDR3, the DNA is TGTGCCAGCAGCAACCAGGGAGGGGGTAGGAACACTGAAGCTTTCTTT.

This chain joins TRBV10-3 and TRBJ1-5; D unresolved. The CDR3 sequence is 16 residues long. The V end lost 2 bases, the J end lost 1 base, and 12 bases lay between the germline ends. Germline CDR1 is ENHRY and CDR2 is SYGVKD. CDR3 sequence: CAISETRAGSNQPQHF. Here the CDR3 DNA reads TGTGCCATCAGTGAGACGAGAGCAGGAAGCAATCAGCCCCAGCATTTT.

V usage is TRBV29-1 and J usage is TRBJ1-3; 7 bases align to TRBD1. The CDR3 has 16 amino acids. The germline gives CDR1 SQVTM, CDR2 ANQGSEA. The ends lost 7 bases at V and 0 bases at J; junction bases unmatched: 12. CDR3 in amino acids: CSALTPGQTSGNTIYF. The DNA of the CDR3 is TGCAGCGCGCTGACCCCGGGACAGACCTCTGGAAACACCATATATTTT.

This clone showed up just a few times. The J gene is TRBJ1-2, the V gene TRBV11-2; D possibly corresponds to TRBD1 (6 bases). V gave up 3 bases and J gave up 4 bases, with 6 bases separating them. This CDR3 comprises 12 residues. Germline assignment: CDR1 SGHAT and CDR2 FQNNGV. The CDR3 loop is CASSLDSYGYTF. The CDR3 DNA is TGTGCCAGCAGCTTGGACAGCTATGGCTACACCTTC.

This clone is a singleton in its sample. This chain joins TRBV13 and TRBJ2-7, with a possible D match to TRBD2 (5 bases). This CDR3 is built from 15 residues. Germline CDR1 reads PRHDT; CDR2 reads FYEKMQ (reference sequence). The V and J ends lost 4 bases and 3 bases respectively, with 16 bases between them. CDR3 coding DNA: TGTGCCAGCAGCTACCAGTCCCTCGGGGACTACGAGCAGTACTTC. Amino acids: CASSYQSLGDYEQYF.

The chain joins TRBV11-3 to TRBJ2-5; maybe TRBD2 (6 bases). The CDR3 sequence is 13 residues long. V dropped 4 bases and J dropped 4 bases, with 10 bases sitting between them. Germline-derived CDR1 and CDR2 are SGHNT and YENEEA. CDR3 coding DNA: TGTGCCAGCAGCTGGGGGGTCGGAGAGACCCAGTACTTC. It translates to CASSWGVGETQYF.

V and J are TRBV5-4 and TRBJ2-5; a weak D match, TRBD1 (6 bases). This CDR3 spans 13 amino acids. The germline V gene has CDR1 SGHNT and CDR2 YYREEE (reference sequence). Trimming stripped 4 bases from V and 4 bases from J, with 11 bases between. CDR3 DNA sequence: TGTGCCAGCAGCGACCAGGGGCCAGAGACCCAGTACTTC. It translates to CASSDQGPETQYF.

The chain employs TRBV5-1 and TRBJ2-5; TRBD2 might be the D (5 bases). This CDR3 spans 16 amino acids. Trimming removed 4 bases at V and 5 bases at J, with 21 bases between. Germline values: CDR1 SGHRS, CDR2 YFSETQ. The CDR3 sequence: CASSAQTGWHWETQYF. CDR3 bases: TGCGCCAGCAGCGCACAAACGGGGTGGCATTGGGAGACCCAGTACTTC. The variable domain in full, completed from reference TRBV5-1 and TRBJ2-5, reads KAGVTQTPRYLIKTRGQQVTLSCSPISGHRSVSWYQQTPGQGLQFLFEYFSETQRNKGNFPGRFSGRQFSNSRSEMNVSTLELGDSALYLCASSAQTGWHWETQYFGPGTRLLVL.

The V and J genes are TRBV4-2 and TRBJ2-1; 12 bases line up with TRBD2. This CDR3 has 16 amino acids. V lost 0 bases, J lost 6 bases, and 3 bases stayed unmatched. The germline CDR1 and CDR2 sequences are LGHNA and YNFKEQ. The CDR3 spells CASSQEPSGGGNEQFF. CDR3 sequence (DNA): TGTGCCAGCAGCCAAGAACCTAGCGGGGGGGGCAATGAGCAGTTCTTC.

This chain uses TRBV9 with TRBJ1-3; 8 bases line up with TRBD1. Germline V CDR1 and CDR2: SGDLS, YYNGEE. With V trimmed by 0 bases and J by 2 bases, 13 bases remained unmatched. The CDR3 runs 19 residues. CDR3 residues: CASSVGPRDRPGAGNTIYF. DNA for the CDR3: TGTGCCAGCAGCGTAGGGCCGAGGGACAGGCCGGGGGCTGGAAACACCATATATTTT.

The CDR3 region has the DNA TGCGCCAGCAGCACAGACAGGGGGCGGACAGATACGCAGTATTTT. Its translation is CASSTDRGRTDTQYF. The gene calls are TRBV5-1 and TRBJ2-3, with 10 positions matching TRBD1. Germline CDR1 is SGHRS and CDR2 is YFSETQ. Trimming at V came to 4 bases and at J to 3 bases, leaving 5 bases not matched to a gene. The CDR3 totals 15 residues.

This clone was counted only a few times. This chain links TRBV6-6 with TRBJ1-6; weak D call: TRBD1 (6 bases). The germline V and J ends were trimmed by 7 bases and 6 bases, with 13 bases remaining between them. The CDR3 contains 14 residues. Per the germline V gene, CDR1 is MNHNY and CDR2 is SVGAGI (reference sequence). The CDR3 region has the DNA TGTGCCAGCAAGACAGGCGGTTCTAATTCACCCCTCCACTTT. Protein sequence: CASKTGGSNSPLHF.

The chain joins TRBV5-6 to TRBJ2-5; 10 bases agree with TRBD1. This CDR3 spans 15 amino acids. The V gene end was trimmed by 3 bases and the J gene end by 5 bases; junction bases not matched to a gene: 7. Germline V lookup: CDR1 SGHDT, CDR2 YYEEEE. CDR3 loop: CASSSTGQGKETQYF. In DNA, the CDR3 is TGTGCCAGCAGCTCAACGGGACAGGGGAAGGAGACCCAGTACTTC.

This chain joins TRBV29-1 and TRBJ2-7; 9 bases agree with TRBD1. CDR3 size: 15 residues. The J segment lost 4 bases and the V segment lost 2 bases, leaving 9 bases of the junction unmatched. CDR1 and CDR2 (germline): SQVTM, ANQGSEA. The CDR3, as DNA: TGCAGCGTTGAAAGGACTGGGACAGGGTTGTACGAGCAGTACTTC. It specifies CSVERTGTGLYEQYF.